This TCR beta chain emerged from a study of response to subunit inactivated influenza vaccine. Study-level findings and limits: The authors suggested that few new T cells are recruited per seasonal influenza vaccination.

In TCRdb, the RT-PCR reads were re-called with MiXCR into one record per CDR3 protein. The sample has roughly 650,000 distinct CDR3 sequences; more than 15% are singletons. In this sample, this clonotype turned up a few times. Antigen unknown. The origin of this receptor is a man in his fifties who received an inactivated influenza vaccine. Here the sequenced sample was PBMCs from blood, taken 12 days after vaccination.

The CDR3 is CASSLQPTNEKLFF. The CDR3 DNA sequence: TGTGCCAGCAGTCTTCAACCAACTAATGAAAAACTGTTTTTT. The chain links TRBV6-1 to TRBJ1-4; no definite D call. The V gene's germline CDR1 is MNHNS and CDR2 SASEGT. The CDR3 loop spans 14 amino acids. The ends were cut back, 5 bases at V and 0 bases at J, with 7 bases in the middle.